This T cell receptor (beta chain) derives from a study of persistence of HIV-infected CD4 T cells. Across the study: A couple of participants gave one leukapheresis sample; others gave up to about 200 mL blood repeatedly. Antigen stimulation activated a lower proportion of cells, more of them memory, than anti-CD3/anti-CD28 stimulation. Overall study findings and caveats: Antigen-responding cells were enriched for degenerate expanded CDR3beta sequences.

This CDR3 is 15 amino acids long. CDR1 is SGHKS, CDR2 YYEKEE, per germline (reference sequence). The V gene lost 6 bases and the J gene lost 6 bases, with 18 bases spanning the gap. The immunoSEQ assay was version 4, run in survey mode. Sequenced by immunoSEQ multiplex PCR; TCRdb stores in-frame clones only, minus some. There are tens of thousands of clones in the sample; more than 85% occur only once, and around 2% lies in the top ten. About this clone itself: The antigen is unknown.

This nonspecific control used anti-CD3/anti-CD28 bead stimulation of CD4+ T cells. CD4+ T cells upregulating both CD40 ligand and CD69 were sorted as responding cells. For at least 4 years, plasma HIV-1 RNA was undetectable (<50 copies/mL). This receptor was obtained from an adult man with HIV who was CMV-seropositive. The chain couples TRBV5-5 to TRBJ2-2; unclear D gene. The sample was CD4+ T cells sorted from PBMCs after roughly 17-hour stimulation, taken from a patient who received antiretroviral therapy. The CDR3, as DNA: TGTGCCAGCACCAGTGGAGATCGAAGGTCCGGGGAGCTGTTTTTT. This encodes CASTSGDRRSGELFF.